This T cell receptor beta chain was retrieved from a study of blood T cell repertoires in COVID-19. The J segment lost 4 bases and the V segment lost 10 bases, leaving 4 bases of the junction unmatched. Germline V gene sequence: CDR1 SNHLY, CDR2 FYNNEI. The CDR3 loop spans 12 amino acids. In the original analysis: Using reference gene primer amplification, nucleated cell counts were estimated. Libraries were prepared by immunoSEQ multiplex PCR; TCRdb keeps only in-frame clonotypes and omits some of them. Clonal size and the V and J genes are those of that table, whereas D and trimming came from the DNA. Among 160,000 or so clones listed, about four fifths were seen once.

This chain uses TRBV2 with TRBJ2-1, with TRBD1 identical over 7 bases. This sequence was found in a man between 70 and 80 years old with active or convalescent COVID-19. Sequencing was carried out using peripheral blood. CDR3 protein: CATGTEYNEQFF. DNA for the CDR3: TGTGCCACTGGGACAGAATACAATGAGCAGTTCTTC.